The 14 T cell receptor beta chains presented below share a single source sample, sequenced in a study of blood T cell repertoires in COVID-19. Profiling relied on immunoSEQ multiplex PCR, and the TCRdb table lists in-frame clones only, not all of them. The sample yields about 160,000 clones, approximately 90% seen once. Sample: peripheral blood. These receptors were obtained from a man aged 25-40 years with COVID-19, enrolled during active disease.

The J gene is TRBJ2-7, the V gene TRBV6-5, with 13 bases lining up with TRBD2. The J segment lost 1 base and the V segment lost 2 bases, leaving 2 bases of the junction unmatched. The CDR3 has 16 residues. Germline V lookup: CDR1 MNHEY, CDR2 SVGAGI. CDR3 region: CASSYGGLAGSYEQYF. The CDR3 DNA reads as TGTGCCAGCAGTTACGGGGGACTAGCGGGATCCTACGAGCAGTACTTC.

CDR3 DNA sequence: TGTGCCAGCACCTCAGCGGGAGGTTCTTCGATGGAGACCCAGTACTTC. Translating it yields CASTSAGGSSMETQYF. The chain employs TRBV28 and TRBJ2-5; 9 bases match TRBD2. The germline V gene encodes CDR1 MDHEN and CDR2 SYDVKM. Trimming took 7 bases from V and 5 from J; bases not matched to a gene: 14. CDR3 size: 16 residues. Drawing the rest from reference TRBV28 and TRBJ2-5, the complete variable domain is DVKVTQSSRYLVKRTGEKVFLECVQDMDHENMFWYRQDPGLGLRLIYFSYDVKMKEKGDIPEGYSVSREKKERFSLILESASTNQTSMYLCASTSAGGSSMETQYFGPGTRLLVL.

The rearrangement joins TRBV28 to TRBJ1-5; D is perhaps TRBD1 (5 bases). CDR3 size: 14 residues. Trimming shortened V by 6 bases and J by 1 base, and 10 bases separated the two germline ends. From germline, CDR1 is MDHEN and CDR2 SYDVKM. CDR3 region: CASSQGGSNQPQHF. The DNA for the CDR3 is TGTGCCAGCAGCCAGGGCGGAAGCAATCAGCCCCAGCATTTT.

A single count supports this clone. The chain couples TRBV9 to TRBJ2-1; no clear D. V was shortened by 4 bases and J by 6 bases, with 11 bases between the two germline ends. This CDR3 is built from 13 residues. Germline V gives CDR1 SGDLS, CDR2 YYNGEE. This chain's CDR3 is CASSPSYSNEQFF. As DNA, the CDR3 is TGTGCCAGCAGCCCCTCGTATAGCAATGAGCAGTTCTTC. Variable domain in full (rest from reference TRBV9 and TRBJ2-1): DSGVTQTPKHLITATGQRVTLRCSPRSGDLSVYWYQQSLDQGLQFLIQYYNGEERAKGNILERFSAQQFPDLHSELNLSSLELGDSALYFCASSPSYSNEQFFGPGTRLTVL.

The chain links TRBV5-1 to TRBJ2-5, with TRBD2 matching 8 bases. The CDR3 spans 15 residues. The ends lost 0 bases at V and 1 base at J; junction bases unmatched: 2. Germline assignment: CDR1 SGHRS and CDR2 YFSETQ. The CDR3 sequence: CASSLVLAAQETQYF. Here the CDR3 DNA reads TGCGCCAGCAGCTTGGTACTAGCGGCCCAAGAGACCCAGTACTTC. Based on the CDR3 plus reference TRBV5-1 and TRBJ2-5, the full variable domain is KAGVTQTPRYLIKTRGQQVTLSCSPISGHRSVSWYQQTPGQGLQFLFEYFSETQRNKGNFPGRFSGRQFSNSRSEMNVSTLELGDSALYLCASSLVLAAQETQYFGPGTRLLVL.

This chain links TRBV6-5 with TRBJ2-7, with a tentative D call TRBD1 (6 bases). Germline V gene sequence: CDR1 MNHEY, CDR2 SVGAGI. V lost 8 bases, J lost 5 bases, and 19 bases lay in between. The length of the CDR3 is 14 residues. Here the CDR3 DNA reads TGTGCCAGCCTTTCGACAGGTTACTGGGACGAGCAGTACTTC. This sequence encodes CASLSTGYWDEQYF.

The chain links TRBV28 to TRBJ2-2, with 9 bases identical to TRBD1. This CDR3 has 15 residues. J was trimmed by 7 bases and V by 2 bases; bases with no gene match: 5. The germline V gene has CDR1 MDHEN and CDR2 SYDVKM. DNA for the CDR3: TGTGCCAGCAGTTTACTTGGGACAGGGATCGGGGAGCTGTTTTTT. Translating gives CASSLLGTGIGELFF.

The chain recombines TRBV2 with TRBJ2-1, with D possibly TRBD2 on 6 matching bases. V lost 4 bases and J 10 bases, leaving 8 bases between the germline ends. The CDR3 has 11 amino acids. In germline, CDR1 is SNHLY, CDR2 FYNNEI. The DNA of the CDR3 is TGTGCCAGCAGTGTGGCGGGGGAGCAGTTCTTC. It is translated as CASSVAGEQFF.

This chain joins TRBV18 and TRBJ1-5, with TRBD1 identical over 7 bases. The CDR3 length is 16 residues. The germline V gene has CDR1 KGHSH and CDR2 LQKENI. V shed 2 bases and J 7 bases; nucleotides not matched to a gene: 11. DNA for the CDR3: TGTGCCAGCTCACCAACGACTGGACAGGTCGTACAGCCCCAGCATTTT. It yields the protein CASSPTTGQVVQPQHF.

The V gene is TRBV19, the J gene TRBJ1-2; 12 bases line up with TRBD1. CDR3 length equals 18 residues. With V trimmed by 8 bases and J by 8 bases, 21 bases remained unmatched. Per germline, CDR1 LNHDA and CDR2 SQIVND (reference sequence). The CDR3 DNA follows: TGTGCCAGTTCATTTCATCAACGGGACAGGGGGCTGTCCCACGGCTACACCTTC. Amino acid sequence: CASSFHQRDRGLSHGYTF.

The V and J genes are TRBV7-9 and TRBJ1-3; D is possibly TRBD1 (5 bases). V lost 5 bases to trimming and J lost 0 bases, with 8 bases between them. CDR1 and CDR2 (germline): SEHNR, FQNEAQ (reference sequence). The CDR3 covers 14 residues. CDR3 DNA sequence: TGTGCCAGCAGCGGACACCCCTCTGGAAACACCATATATTTT. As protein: CASSGHPSGNTIYF.

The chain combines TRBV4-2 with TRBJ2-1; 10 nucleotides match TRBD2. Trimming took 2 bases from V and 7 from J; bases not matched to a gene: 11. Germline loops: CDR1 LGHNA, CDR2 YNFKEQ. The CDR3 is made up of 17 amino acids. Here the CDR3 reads CASSQSGTSERGNEQFF. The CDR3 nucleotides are TGTGCCAGCAGCCAATCTGGGACTAGCGAGAGGGGGAATGAGCAGTTCTTC.

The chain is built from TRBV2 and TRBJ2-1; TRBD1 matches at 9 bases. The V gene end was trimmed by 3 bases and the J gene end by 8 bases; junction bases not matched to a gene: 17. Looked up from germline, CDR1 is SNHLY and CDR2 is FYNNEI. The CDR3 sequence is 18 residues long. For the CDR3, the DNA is TGTGCCAGCAGTGAGACCGGGCCCAACAGGGGGCGTGTCGATGAGCAGTTCTTC. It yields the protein CASSETGPNRGRVDEQFF.

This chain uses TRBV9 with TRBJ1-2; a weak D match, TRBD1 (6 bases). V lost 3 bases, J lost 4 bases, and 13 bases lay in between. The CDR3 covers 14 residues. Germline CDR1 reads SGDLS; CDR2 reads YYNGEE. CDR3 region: CASSANSGVYGYTF. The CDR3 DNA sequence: TGTGCCAGCAGCGCAAATTCAGGGGTCTATGGCTACACCTTC.